Sequencing of this T cell receptor beta chain was carried out in a study of cytomegalovirus exposure and HLA in healthy donors. Study as a whole: The roughly 120 validation repertoires and the approximately 630 first-cohort repertoires shared a platform, a later analysis reported. Study outcomes and limitations: In the approximately 120 validation repertoires, a later analysis found that first-cohort TCR clusters tended to co-occur.

Assay: immunoSEQ multiplex PCR; the TCRdb copy retains only in-frame clones and omits some. Among 110,000 or so clones, approximately 88% were seen once, and the ten largest hold about 1.8%. The study drew the donors from its approximately 120-subject validation cohort, separate from the approximately 670-subject first cohort. CDR1 and CDR2 from the germline V gene are SNHLY and FYNNEI. The CDR3 covers 14 residues. With 3 bases removed from V and 3 bases from J, the gap between germline ends came to 12 bases. Of note for this clone: Antigen specificity is unknown.

The clonotype comes from a man between 18 and 29 years old in good health and CMV-seronegative. V is TRBV2 and J is TRBJ2-7; D is possibly TRBD2 (6 bases). The sequencing sample was made of PBMCs. CDR3 sequence: CASSESEGFYEQYF. Here the CDR3 DNA reads TGTGCCAGCAGTGAGTCGGAGGGATTCTACGAGCAGTACTTC.